This T cell receptor beta chain was sequenced during a study of Ad26.COV2.S vaccination and SARS-CoV-2 variants. Study details: Into the muscle, Ad26.COV2.S was dosed once or twice, 56 days apart.

The treatment denotes: 15 to 20 received Ad26.COV2.S at low or high dose, single or two shots; roughly five received placebo; per-sample allocation not given. Day 63 following the first vaccine or placebo injection was when the samples were taken. TCRdb's copy holds only in-frame clones and misses some; the assay was immunoSEQ multiplex PCR. The table has approximately 480,000 clones, around 88% seen once. Whole-study results and caveats: Similar non-spike TCR breadth was seen in vaccine and placebo recipients. A substantial breadth of spike-specific CD8+ and CD4+ T cell responses after vaccination has been reported.

With respect to this clone: As yet, its antigen is unknown.

The input for sequencing was peripheral blood, taken in a trial of Ad26.COV2.S vaccine versus placebo. This TCR came from a person between 18 and 59 years old who received the Ad26.COV2.S COVID-19 vaccine or a placebo.

CDR3 coding DNA: TGTGCCAGCAGACCCAGATGGGGACTAGTATCTGAGCAGTTCTTC. Encoded protein: CASRPRWGLVSEQFF. The V and J genes are TRBV6-5 and TRBJ2-1, with TRBD2 identical over 8 bases. V shed 6 bases and J 9 bases; nucleotides not matched to a gene: 13. Germline loops: CDR1 MNHEY, CDR2 SVGAGI. The CDR3 loop spans 15 amino acids.